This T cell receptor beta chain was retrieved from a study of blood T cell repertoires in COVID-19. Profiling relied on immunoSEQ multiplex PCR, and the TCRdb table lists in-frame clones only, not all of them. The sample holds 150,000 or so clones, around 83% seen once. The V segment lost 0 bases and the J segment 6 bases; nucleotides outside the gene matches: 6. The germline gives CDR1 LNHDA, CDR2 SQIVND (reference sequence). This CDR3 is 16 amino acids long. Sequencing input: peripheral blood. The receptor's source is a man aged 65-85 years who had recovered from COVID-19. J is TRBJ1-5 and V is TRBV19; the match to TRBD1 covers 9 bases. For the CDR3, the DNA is TGTGCCAGTAGTATAGATAGGACAGGGGTAATTCAGCCCCAGCATTTT. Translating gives CASSIDRTGVIQPQHF.